This T cell receptor beta chain was captured by sequencing in a study of T cell responses to AZD1222 COVID-19 vaccine. Comment on this clone: Its antigen remains unknown.

Points from the study as a whole: Females made up more of the donors, who were largely white British, and clonal diversity may have come out too low. Vaccine-associated CD4 TCRs ranged over spike, dominating at 160-218 and 743-854.

Libraries were prepared by immunoSEQ multiplex PCR; TCRdb keeps only in-frame clonotypes and omits some of them. The repertoire holds tens of thousands of clones, with about nine tenths as singletons. CDR1 is MNHEY, CDR2 SMNVEV, per germline (reference sequence). This CDR3 has 15 amino acids. Unmatched junction bases numbered 7, after V lost 5 bases and J lost 6 bases. This receptor was obtained from an adult who received the MenACWY meningococcal vaccine as a control. This chain joins TRBV27 and TRBJ1-4; 9 bases are a match to TRBD1. The sample here was peripheral blood, taken 28 days after the second dose of the MenACWY control vaccine. The CDR3 bases are TGTGCCAGCAGTCAACCCGGGACAGGGTATGAAAAACTGTTTTTT. It translates to CASSQPGTGYEKLFF.